Given below is one T cell receptor (beta chain) in context. Antigen unknown. V shed 5 bases and J shed 6 bases, with 20 bases lying between them. The CDR3 contains 15 residues. The V gene's germline CDR1 is PRHDT and CDR2 FYEKMQ (reference sequence). As to treatment: 15 to 20 received Ad26.COV2.S at low or high dose, single or two shots; 5 received placebo; per-sample allocation not given. Each sample was drawn 63 days after the first injection (of vaccine or placebo). Repertoires were generated with immunoSEQ multiplex PCR, while TCRdb's copy carries only in-frame clones and drops some. The sample yields around 450,000 clones, 80% to 95% seen once. The entry originates in a study of Ad26.COV2.S vaccination and SARS-CoV-2 variants. Study at large: The vaccine Ad26.COV2.S was put into the muscle once, or twice with 56 days between.

Whole-study results and caveats: Non-spike TCR breadth was similar in vaccine and placebo recipients.

V is TRBV13 and J is TRBJ2-7; D gene unclear. The specimen was peripheral blood, collected in a trial of Ad26.COV2.S vaccine versus placebo. This TCR was recovered from a person aged 18-65 years who received the Ad26.COV2.S COVID-19 vaccine or a placebo. CDR3 protein: CASSRTTSSVGEQYF. The CDR3 DNA is TGTGCCAGCAGCCGAACCACGTCAAGTGTGGGCGAGCAGTACTTC.